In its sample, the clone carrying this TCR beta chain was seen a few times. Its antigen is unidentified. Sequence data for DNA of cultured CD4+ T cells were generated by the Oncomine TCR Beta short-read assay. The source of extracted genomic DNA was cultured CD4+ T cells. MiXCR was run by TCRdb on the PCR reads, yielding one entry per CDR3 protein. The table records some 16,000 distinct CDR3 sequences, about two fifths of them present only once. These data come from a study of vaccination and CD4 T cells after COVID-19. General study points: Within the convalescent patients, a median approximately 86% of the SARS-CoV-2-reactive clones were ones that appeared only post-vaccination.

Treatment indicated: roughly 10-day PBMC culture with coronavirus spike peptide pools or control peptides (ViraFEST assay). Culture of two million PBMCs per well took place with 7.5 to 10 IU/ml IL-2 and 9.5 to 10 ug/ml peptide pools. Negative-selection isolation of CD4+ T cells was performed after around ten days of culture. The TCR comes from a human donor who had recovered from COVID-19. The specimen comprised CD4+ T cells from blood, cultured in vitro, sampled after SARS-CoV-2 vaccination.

As DNA, the CDR3 is TGCAGTGCACCCCGGGGGGGGAGCTCCTACAATGAGCAGTTCTTC. This sequence encodes CSAPRGGSSYNEQFF. The chain employs TRBV20-1 and TRBJ2-1; 8 bases are shared with TRBD2. Germline V gene sequence: CDR1 DFQATT, CDR2 SNEGSKA (reference sequence). Germline trimming cut 6 bases from V and 0 bases from J; bases unmatched to any gene: 7. The CDR3 length is 15 residues.